The entry below gives a single T cell receptor (beta chain) sequence along with its context. Its antigen is as yet unknown. Built from TCR beta cDNA, the libraries had unique molecular identifiers in them. T cells numbering about 0.9 to 11 million gave rise to roughly 550,000 cDNA molecules. TCRdb ran MiXCR on the PCR reads and lists one entry per CDR3 protein. This table has approximately 660,000 distinct CDR3 sequences, over 45% appearing once. The data are from a study of post-analysis software for immune sequencing data. Looking at the study overall: Progressive-relapsing, secondary progressive and relapsing-remitting multiple sclerosis were among the disease courses included. The study, taken as a whole, reports: Relative to controls, patients with multiple sclerosis showed significantly lower normalized Chao1 diversity. With TRBV5-6, TRBV5-1 and TRBV20-1 included, about five TRBV segments were more frequent in patients than in controls.

With 0 bases removed from V and 2 bases from J, the gap between germline ends came to 20 bases. Per the germline V gene, CDR1 is LGHNA and CDR2 is YNFKEQ. The CDR3 has 19 residues. Source material: blood. The V gene is TRBV4-2, the J gene TRBJ2-1; weak D call: TRBD2 (6 bases). The receptor comes from a girl aged 2 to 10 with multiple sclerosis. CDR3 bases: TGTGCCAGCAGCCAAGATTTGCGGGGAAGCGGGTCCACCTACAATGAGCAGTTCTTC. Translating it yields CASSQDLRGSGSTYNEQFF.